One sample yielded the 18 T cell receptor beta chains listed below, sequenced in a study of CD8+CD57+ T cells in acquired aplastic anemia. Profiles of TCR beta VDJ and CDR3 were generated from a genomic DNA template. TCRdb re-called the reads with MiXCR, one entry per CDR3 protein. The table has about 210,000 distinct CDR3 sequences, around 32% seen once. The sample taken for sequencing was sorted CD4+, CD8+, or CD8+CD57+ T cells (not recorded which) from PBMCs. These receptors all come from a human donor in good health, serving as a control.

Remarks on this clonotype: This may stem from a read error, because a much larger clone lies one nucleotide away. V usage is TRBV11-2 and J usage is TRBJ1-6, with D perhaps TRBD1 (5 bases). With 9 bases removed from V and 9 bases from J, the gap between germline ends came to 21 bases. Germline CDR1 is SGHAT and CDR2 is FQNNGV. This CDR3 spans 15 amino acids. CDR3 sequence reads: CASNTPRGPSSPLHF. As DNA, the CDR3 is TGTGCCAGTAACACCCCCCGGGGCCCTAGTTCACCCCTCCACTTT.

Notes on this clonotype: This may be a read error, as it is one base from a much larger clone. The chain is built from TRBV7-2 and TRBJ1-1; perhaps TRBD1 as D (6 bases). V lost 2 bases and J 4 bases, leaving 14 bases between the germline ends. This CDR3 is built from 15 residues. Germline V gene data show CDR1 as SGHTA and CDR2 as FQGNSA. The CDR3 region is CASSLQGRVSTEAFF. The DNA of the CDR3 is TGTGCCAGCAGCTTACAGGGGCGCGTGAGCACTGAAGCTTTCTTT.

This clonotype was recorded at least ten times. The chain combines TRBV29-1 with TRBJ1-4, with D maybe TRBD1 (6 bases). The CDR3 is made up of 13 amino acids. Trimming pared 4 bases from V and 8 bases from J, leaving 14 bases between. Germline CDR1 SQVTM, CDR2 ANQGSEA. The CDR3 DNA reads TGCAGCGTTGGGTCCCCTGGGGGCGAAAAACTGTTTTTT. Translation gives CSVGSPGGEKLFF.

In this sample, this clonotype turned up many times. The chain joins TRBV7-9 to TRBJ2-3, with TRBD1 matching 7 bases. This CDR3 has 13 residues. Germline CDR1 SEHNR, CDR2 FQNEAQ (reference sequence). V was pared by 4 bases and J by 9 bases, with 7 bases of the junction left unmatched. CDR3 nucleotides: TGTGCCAGCAGCTCCGCACAGGGGACAACGCAGTATTTT. This encodes CASSSAQGTTQYF.

This clonotype has just a few counts. This rearrangement joins TRBV30 to TRBJ1-1; no reliable D call. Germline V gene sequence: CDR1 GTSNPN, CDR2 SVGIG (reference sequence). The CDR3 contains 14 residues. The ends were cut back, 0 bases at V and 3 bases at J, with 11 bases in the middle. CDR3: CAWSVHSLYTEAFF. For the CDR3, the DNA is TGTGCCTGGAGTGTACACAGCCTCTACACTGAAGCTTTCTTT.

The V call is TRBV6-1, the J call TRBJ1-4; 10 bases fit TRBD1. Looked up from germline, CDR1 is MNHNS and CDR2 is SASEGT. This CDR3 region has 15 residues. The V gene end was trimmed by 6 bases and the J gene end by 4 bases; junction bases not matched to a gene: 5. CDR3 DNA sequence: TGTGCCAGCAGGGAGGGACAGGGGCATAATGAAAAACTGTTTTTT. It encodes CASREGQGHNEKLFF.

As regards this clonotype: One base away lies a much larger clone, so this may be a sequencing read error. Without the conserved terminal phenylalanine or tryptophan, this CDR3 likely stems from a read error. This sequence joins TRBV4-1 and TRBJ1-2, with D unclear. The CDR3 has 13 residues. Per germline, CDR1 MGHRA and CDR2 YSYEKL. The CDR3: CASSFGLGDGYTL. CDR3 nucleotide sequence: TGTGCCAGCAGCTTCGGGTTGGGCGATGGCTACACCCTC.

The chain employs TRBV13 and TRBJ2-3, with 7 bases identical to TRBD2. The V gene end was trimmed by 0 bases and the J gene end by 1 base; junction bases not matched to a gene: 10. Looked up from germline, CDR1 is PRHDT and CDR2 is FYEKMQ (reference sequence). The CDR3 runs to 18 residues. DNA for the CDR3: TGTGCCAGCAGCTTAGGGTTAGCGGGCGCCCGACGCACAGATACGCAGTATTTT. It translates to CASSLGLAGARRTDTQYF. Drawing the rest from reference TRBV13 and TRBJ2-3, the complete variable domain is AAGVIQSPRHLIKEKRETATLKCYPIPRHDTVYWYQQGPGQDPQFLISFYEKMQSDKGSIPDRFSAQQFSDYHSELNMSSLELGDSALYFCASSLGLAGARRTDTQYFGPGTRLTVL.

This clonotype came up a few times. V gene TRBV3-1 combines with J gene TRBJ1-3; TRBD1 is a possible D gene (6 bases). Germline V lookup: CDR1 LGHDT, CDR2 YNNKEL (reference sequence). The CDR3 is 14 residues long. V was trimmed by 6 bases and J by 7 bases, leaving 16 bases between them. CDR3 DNA: TGTGCCAGCAGTCTGGGCAGGGGTGGGAACACCATATATTTT. The encoded protein is CASSLGRGGNTIYF.

This clonotype has just one count. The J gene is TRBJ1-5, the V gene TRBV4-1, with D unclear. Trimming removed 1 base at V and 4 bases at J, with 11 bases between. The germline V gene has CDR1 MGHRA and CDR2 YSYEKL. This CDR3 contains 15 residues. The chain's CDR3 is CASSQVRWGNQPQHF. CDR3 sequence (DNA): TGCGCCAGCAGCCAAGTCAGGTGGGGAAATCAGCCCCAGCATTTT.

This chain connects TRBV11-2 to TRBJ1-1; D remains unclear. The V gene lost 1 base and the J gene lost 3 bases, with 9 bases spanning the gap. The germline gives CDR1 SGHAT, CDR2 FQNNGV. The CDR3 contains 14 residues. CDR3 in DNA: TGTGCCAGCAGCTTAGTTCGGCAGGACACTGAAGCTTTCTTT. Its translation is CASSLVRQDTEAFF.

This chain uses TRBV2 with TRBJ2-7; TRBD1 or TRBD2 may be the D gene (6 bases each). CDR3 size: 12 residues. V dropped 11 bases and J dropped 3 bases, with 14 bases sitting between them. Germline CDR1 reads SNHLY; CDR2 reads FYNNEI. The CDR3 sequence is CAAAGTIYEQYF. CDR3 DNA sequence: TGTGCCGCGGCGGGGACAATCTACGAGCAGTACTTC.

In the case of this clonotype: With a much larger clone just one base away, this may be a read error. The gene calls are TRBV5-1 and TRBJ1-3; no firm D call. Trimming took off 0 bases at V and 5 bases at J, with 9 bases between the two ends. The CDR3 length is 14 residues. Germline CDR1 reads SGHRS; CDR2 reads YFSETQ. The CDR3 coding sequence is TGCGCCAGCAGCTTGGGGATAGACCGAAACACCATATATTTT. Translating it yields CASSLGIDRNTIYF.

The chain has TRBV9 and TRBJ2-1; TRBD2 matches 13 bases. V was clipped by 8 bases and J by 5 bases; unmatched bases: 4. Germline CDR1 SGDLS, CDR2 YYNGEE. This CDR3 has 14 residues. In DNA, the CDR3 is TGTGCCAGACTAGCGGGAGGGAGGGACAATGAGCAGTTCTTC. It is translated as CARLAGGRDNEQFF.

This CDR3 is CASSLDGESPLHF. The DNA for the CDR3 is TGTGCCAGCAGCTTAGACGGGGAATCACCCCTCCACTTT. The chain links TRBV7-3 to TRBJ1-6; D call uncertain. The germline V and J ends were trimmed by 2 bases and 10 bases, with 9 bases remaining between them. This CDR3 is built from 13 residues. Germline loops: CDR1 SGHTA, CDR2 FQGTGA.

The table lists this clonotype with many counts. The genes are TRBV29-1 and TRBJ1-1; D is unresolved. Germline values: CDR1 SQVTM, CDR2 ANQGSEA. The CDR3 runs 12 residues. V lost 0 bases, J lost 11 bases, and 13 bases lay in between. This CDR3 reads CSVEDWELPAFF. DNA for the CDR3: TGCAGCGTTGAAGATTGGGAGCTCCCGGCTTTCTTT.

This chain joins TRBV9 and TRBJ2-1, with 10 bases that match TRBD1. V was pared by 3 bases and J by 3 bases, with 6 bases of the junction left unmatched. The CDR3 length is 16 residues. CDR1 and CDR2 (germline): SGDLS, YYNGEE. Here the CDR3 DNA reads TGTGCCAGCAGCGCCCCGAGGGACAGGGGCTACAATGAGCAGTTCTTC. This translates into CASSAPRDRGYNEQFF.

The chain employs TRBV20-1 and TRBJ2-5, with D perhaps matching TRBD2 (5 bases). The CDR3 sequence is 15 residues long. Germline V gene lookup returns CDR1 DFQATT and CDR2 SNEGSKA (reference sequence). Trimming pared 0 bases from V and 7 bases from J, leaving 18 bases between. CDR3 sequence reads: CSARDSVASSGTQYF. The DNA for the CDR3 is TGCAGTGCTAGAGATAGCGTCGCTAGTTCAGGGACCCAGTACTTC.